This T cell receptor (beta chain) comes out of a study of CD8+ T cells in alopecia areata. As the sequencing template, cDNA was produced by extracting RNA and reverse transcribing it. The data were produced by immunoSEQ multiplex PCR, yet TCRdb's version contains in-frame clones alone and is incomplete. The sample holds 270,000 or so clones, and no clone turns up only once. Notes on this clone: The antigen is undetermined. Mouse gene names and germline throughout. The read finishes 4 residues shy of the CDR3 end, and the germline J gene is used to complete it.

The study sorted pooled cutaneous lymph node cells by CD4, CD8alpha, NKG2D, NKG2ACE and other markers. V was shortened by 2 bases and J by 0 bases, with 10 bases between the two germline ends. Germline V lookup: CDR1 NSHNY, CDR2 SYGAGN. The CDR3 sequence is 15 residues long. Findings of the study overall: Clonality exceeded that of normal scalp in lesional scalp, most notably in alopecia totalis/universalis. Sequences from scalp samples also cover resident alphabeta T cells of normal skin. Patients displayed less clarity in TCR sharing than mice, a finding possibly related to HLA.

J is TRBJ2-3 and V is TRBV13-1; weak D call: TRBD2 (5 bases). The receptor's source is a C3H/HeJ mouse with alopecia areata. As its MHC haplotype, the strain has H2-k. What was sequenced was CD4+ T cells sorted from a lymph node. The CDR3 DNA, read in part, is TGTGCCAGCAGTGACTGGACTTCTAGTGCAGAA. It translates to CASSDWTSSAE. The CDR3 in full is CASSDWTSSAETLYF.